A single TCR beta chain is shown here with its context. Its antigen remains unidentified. Template switching introduced a universal primer site, and the cDNA bore unique molecular identifiers. TCRdb fed the 5' RACE reads into MiXCR, producing one record per CDR3 protein. The table shows 1,800,000 or so distinct CDR3 sequences, with about 32% occurring only once. This sample is drawn from a study of identical twins. The V and J ends lost 3 bases and 0 bases, in that order; junction bases with no gene match: 9. The CDR3 has 18 amino acids. Per germline, CDR1 LNHDA and CDR2 SQIVND (reference sequence). Study-level findings and limits: Abundant beta clonotypes from cord blood bore fewer insertions; memory repertoires lacked this pattern.

The sequencing input was cord blood. The chain is built from TRBV19 and TRBJ2-4; 9 nucleotides match TRBD2. This TCR derives from a newborn girl in good health. The CDR3 DNA sequence: TGTGCCAGTAGTATCGCGGTAGCGGGGGCTCTAGCCAAAAACATTCAGTACTTC. Amino acids: CASSIAVAGALAKNIQYF.